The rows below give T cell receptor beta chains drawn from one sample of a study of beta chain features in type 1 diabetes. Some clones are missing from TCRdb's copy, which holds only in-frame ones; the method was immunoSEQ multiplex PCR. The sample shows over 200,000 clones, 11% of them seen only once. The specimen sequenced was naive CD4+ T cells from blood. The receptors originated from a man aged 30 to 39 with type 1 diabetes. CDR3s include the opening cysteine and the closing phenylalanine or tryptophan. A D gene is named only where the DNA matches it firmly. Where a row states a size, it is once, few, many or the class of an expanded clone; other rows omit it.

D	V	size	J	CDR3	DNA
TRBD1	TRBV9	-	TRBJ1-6	CASSRGQLDSPLHF	TGTGCCAGCAGCCGGGGACAGTTAGATTCACCCCTCCACTTT
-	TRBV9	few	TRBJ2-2	CASSVGAPGELFF	TGTGCCAGCAGCGTAGGGGCTCCCGGGGAGCTGTTTTTT
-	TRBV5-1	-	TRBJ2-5	CASSFMTAQETQYF	TGCGCCAGCAGCTTTATGACAGCTCAAGAGACCCAGTACTTC
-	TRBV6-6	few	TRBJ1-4	CASSYGGVGEKLFF	TGTGCCAGCAGTTACGGGGGGGTAGGAGAAAAACTGTTTTTT
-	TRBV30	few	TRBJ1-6	CAWVSSSYNSPLHF	TGTGCCTGGGTCTCTAGCTCCTATAATTCACCCCTCCACTTT
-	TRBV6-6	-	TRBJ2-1	CASRLGHYNEQFF	TGTGCCAGCAGACTGGGACACTACAATGAGCAGTTCTTC
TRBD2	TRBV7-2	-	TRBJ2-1	CASSSSGGSNNEQFF	TGTGCCAGCAGCTCTAGCGGGGGGTCGAACAATGAGCAGTTCTTC
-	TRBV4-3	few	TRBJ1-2	CASSRTAATNYGYTF	TGCGCCAGCAGCCGGACAGCAGCAACTAACTATGGCTACACCTTC
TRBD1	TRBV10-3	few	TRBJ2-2	CAISAGQGGTGELFF	TGTGCCATCAGTGCGGGACAGGGTGGAACCGGGGAGCTGTTTTTT
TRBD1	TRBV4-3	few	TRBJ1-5	CASSLTGGNQPQHF	TGCGCCAGCAGCCTGACAGGGGGCAATCAGCCCCAGCATTTT
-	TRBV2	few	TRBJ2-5	CASRRDQETQYF	TGTGCCAGCAGGAGAGACCAAGAGACCCAGTACTTC
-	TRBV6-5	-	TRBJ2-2	CASSYSSRDTGELFF	TGTGCCAGCAGTTACTCGAGCAGGGATACCGGGGAGCTGTTTTTT
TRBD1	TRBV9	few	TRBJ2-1	CASSVEGQRHNEQFF	TGTGCCAGCAGCGTAGAGGGACAGCGACACAATGAGCAGTTCTTC
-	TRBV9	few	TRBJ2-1	CASSVGASSINEQFF	TGTGCCAGCAGCGTAGGGGCCTCAAGCATAAATGAGCAGTTCTTC
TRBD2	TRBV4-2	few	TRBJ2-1	CASSQDPGGALNEQFF	TGTGCCAGCAGCCAAGATCCGGGGGGGGCCCTCAATGAGCAGTTCTTC
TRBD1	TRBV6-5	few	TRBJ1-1	CASSLNRGTEAFF	TGTGCCAGCAGCCTAAACAGGGGGACTGAAGCTTTCTTT
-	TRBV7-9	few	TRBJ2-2	CASSLGASRYGELFF	TGTGCCAGCAGCTTAGGAGCGTCTCGGTACGGGGAGCTGTTTTTT
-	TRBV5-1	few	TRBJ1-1	CASSLGDMNTEAFF	TGCGCCAGCAGCTTGGGCGACATGAACACTGAAGCTTTCTTT
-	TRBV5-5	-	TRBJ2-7	CASSLDEYPYEQYF	TGTGCCAGCAGCTTGGACGAGTATCCCTACGAGCAGTACTTC
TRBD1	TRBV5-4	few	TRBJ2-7	CASSRGQSYEQYF	TGTGCCAGCAGCAGGGGACAGTCCTACGAGCAGTACTTC
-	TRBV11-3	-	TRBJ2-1	CASSVRGNEQFF	TGTGCCAGCAGCGTCAGGGGAAATGAGCAGTTCTTC
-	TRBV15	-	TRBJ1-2	CATSRDLRPEDGYTF	TGTGCCACCAGCAGAGATCTCCGACCAGAGGATGGCTACACCTTC
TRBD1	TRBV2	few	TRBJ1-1	CASSSGQVNEAFF	TGTGCCAGCAGCTCCGGACAGGTTAATGAAGCTTTCTTT
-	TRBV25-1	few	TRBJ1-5	CASTPGGGQPQHF	TGTGCCAGCACCCCGGGAGGGGGTCAGCCCCAGCATTTT
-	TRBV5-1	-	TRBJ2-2	CASSLRQNTGELFF	TGCGCCAGCAGCTTACGACAGAACACCGGGGAGCTGTTTTTT
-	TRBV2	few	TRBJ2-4	CASSPTRAAKNIQYF	TGTGCCAGCAGTCCTACGCGTGCAGCCAAAAACATTCAGTACTTC
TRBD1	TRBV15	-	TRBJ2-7	CATSREWDRAHEQYF	TGTGCCACCAGCAGAGAGTGGGACAGGGCCCACGAGCAGTACTTC
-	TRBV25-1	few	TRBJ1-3	CASSESSGSGNTIYF	TGTGCCAGCAGTGAATCAAGCGGCTCTGGAAACACCATATATTTT
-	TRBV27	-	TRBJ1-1	CASSSFGGADTEAFF	TGTGCCAGCAGTTCCTTCGGGGGGGCGGACACTGAAGCTTTCTTT
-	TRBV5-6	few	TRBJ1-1	CASSLREFTEAFF	TGTGCCAGCAGCTTGCGAGAATTCACTGAAGCTTTCTTT
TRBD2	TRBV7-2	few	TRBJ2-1	CASRLAGGPTYNEQFF	TGTGCCAGCAGACTAGCGGGGGGCCCAACCTACAATGAGCAGTTCTTC
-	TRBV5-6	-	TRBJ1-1	CASSLYGVPNTEAFF	TGTGCCAGCAGCTTGTACGGGGTGCCGAACACTGAAGCTTTCTTT
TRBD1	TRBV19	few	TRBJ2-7	CASSIEPGQGSAEQYF	TGTGCCAGTAGTATAGAACCGGGACAGGGATCCGCCGAGCAGTACTTC
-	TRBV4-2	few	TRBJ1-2	CASSQAVREYGYTF	TGTGCCAGCAGCCAAGCGGTACGGGAGTATGGCTACACCTTC
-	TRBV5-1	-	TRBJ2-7	CASTLDGRGEQYF	TGCGCCAGCACCCTGGACGGCAGGGGCGAGCAGTACTTC
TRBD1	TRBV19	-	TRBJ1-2	CASSLPGQRSYYGYTF	TGTGCCAGTAGCCTCCCGGGACAGCGTTCTTACTATGGCTACACCTTC